Each of the 8 T cell receptor beta chains below was sequenced from the same sample in a study of cytomegalovirus exposure and HLA in healthy donors. PCR used 60 Vbeta primers and 13 Jbeta primers. The table came from immunoSEQ multiplex PCR; TCRdb's copy has only in-frame clones and leaves some out. The sample has 130,000 to 150,000 clones, about 75% seen once. Sample: PBMCs. The receptors were gathered from a man in his late teens or twenties in good health and CMV-seronegative.

This chain connects TRBV28 to TRBJ2-7, with a tentative D call TRBD2 (6 bases). This CDR3 has 12 residues. V was cut by 5 bases and J by 5 bases, with 10 bases left in between. Germline loops: CDR1 MDHEN, CDR2 SYDVKM. The CDR3 DNA reads as TGTGCCAGCAGTCAGGGAGGTAACGAGCAGTACTTC. Encoded protein: CASSQGGNEQYF.

This clone showed up just a few times. The rearrangement uses TRBV7-8 and TRBJ2-7; D perhaps matches TRBD1 (5 bases). V lost 2 bases, J lost 1 base, and 24 bases lay in between. Germline assignment: CDR1 SGHVS and CDR2 FQNEAQ. The CDR3 consists of 19 residues. CDR3 DNA: TGTGCCAGCAGCTTATATACTTATGATCTCACAGGCCAATCCTACGAGCAGTACTTC. This sequence encodes CASSLYTYDLTGQSYEQYF.

This chain joins TRBV9 and TRBJ2-1; D might be TRBD2 (6 bases). V lost 3 bases to trimming and J lost 7 bases, with 17 bases between them. Per germline, CDR1 SGDLS and CDR2 YYNGEE. The CDR3 totals 15 residues. Written as DNA, the CDR3 is TGTGCCAGCAGCGAGCGAGCGGGTAACCTAAATGAGCAGTTCTTC. It yields the protein CASSERAGNLNEQFF.

V usage is TRBV19 and J usage is TRBJ2-7; D perhaps matches TRBD2 (6 bases). CDR1 is LNHDA, CDR2 SQIVND, per germline (reference sequence). V was pared by 5 bases and J by 6 bases, with 29 bases between. The CDR3 is made up of 18 amino acids. CDR3 protein: CASSLRLGAGARDSEQYF. CDR3 coding DNA: TGTGCCAGTAGTCTCCGACTCGGCGCGGGCGCCAGGGACTCCGAGCAGTACTTC.

This rearrangement joins TRBV19 to TRBJ2-2, with 8 nucleotides matching TRBD1. Germline lookup yields CDR1 LNHDA and CDR2 SQIVND (reference sequence). J gave up 0 bases and V 1 base, and 4 bases lay outside the gene matches. The CDR3 is made up of 17 amino acids. For the CDR3, the DNA is TGTGCCAGTAGTATAGGGCCAGGGGGCGCGAACACCGGGGAGCTGTTTTTT. As protein: CASSIGPGGANTGELFF. The full variable domain, its missing parts supplied by reference TRBV19 and TRBJ2-2, is DGGITQSPKYLFRKEGQNVTLSCEQNLNHDAMYWYRQDPGQGLRLIYYSQIVNDFQKGDIAEGYSVSREKKESFPLTVTSAQKNPTAFYLCASSIGPGGANTGELFFGEGSRLTVL.

V is TRBV19 and J is TRBJ1-5, with D hard to call. Trimming removed 6 bases at V and 7 bases at J, with 10 bases between. This CDR3 is 12 amino acids long. Germline loops: CDR1 LNHDA, CDR2 SQIVND (reference sequence). The CDR3 protein is CASSRPLQPQHF. CDR3 sequence (DNA): TGTGCCAGTAGCCGTCCGTTGCAGCCCCAGCATTTT.

V usage is TRBV6-6 and J usage is TRBJ1-1, with D possibly being TRBD1 (5 bases). Germline loops: CDR1 MNHNY, CDR2 SVGAGI (reference sequence). The CDR3 spans 16 residues. V lost 7 bases and J lost 1, with 19 bases in between. This chain's CDR3 is CASNYPNDRPNTEAFF. CDR3 DNA sequence: TGTGCCAGCAACTACCCGAATGACAGACCGAACACTGAAGCTTTCTTT.

The chain recombines TRBV18 with TRBJ1-1; no clear D gene. Deletions cut 2 bases from V and 11 bases from J, with 12 bases between. The germline V gene encodes CDR1 KGHSH and CDR2 LQKENI. The length of the CDR3 is 12 residues. CDR3 coding DNA: TGTGCCAGCTCACCAGAACGGGGAGGGGCTTTCTTT. Residues: CASSPERGGAFF.